One sample yielded the 27 T cell receptor beta chains listed below, sequenced in a study of T cells in Graves' hyperthyroidism and ophthalmopathy (dated by TCRdb to between 2018 and 2021). Preparation of the library involved multiplex PCR. For sequencing, an Illumina HiSeq 2000 was employed. TCR beta CDR3 regions were amplified from RNA transcripts. A first-round RT-PCR of the TCR CDR3 used the HTBI primer set with the Qiagen OneStep RT-PCR kit. TCRdb's own reprocessing of the public reads used fastp at Q25 and MiXCR and kept productive beta chains. Each entry merges the rows of one CDR3 protein and shows their most common DNA and genes. The sample contains about 740,000 distinct CDR3 sequences, 12% to 15% of them found a single time. Roughly 10% of the sample is held by the ten biggest clonotypes. Sequencing used blood. All receptors derive from a woman between 18 and 29 years old with Graves' hyperthyroidism.

V gene TRBV10-2 combines with J gene TRBJ2-1; D perhaps matches TRBD2 (6 bases). The CDR3 is 19 residues long. The germline CDR1 and CDR2 sequences are WSHSY and SAAADI. The V end lost 7 bases, the J end lost 3 bases, and 28 bases lay between the germline ends. The chain's CDR3 is CASTPSGTVGAGNYNEQFF. DNA of the CDR3: TGCGCCAGCACCCCCTCGGGCACAGTTGGGGCGGGGAACTACAATGAGCAGTTCTTC.

This clonotype was found many times. The chain combines TRBV25-1 with TRBJ1-2, with a tentative D call TRBD1 (5 bases). The CDR3 spans 16 residues. The V gene lost 7 bases and the J gene lost 4 bases, with 22 bases spanning the gap. Germline V gene lookup returns CDR1 MGHDK and CDR2 SYGVNS. CDR3 in DNA: TGTGCCAGCATTGGCGTTCAGGGTGGAGGGATCTATGGCTACACCTTC. It encodes CASIGVQGGGIYGYTF.

The gene calls are TRBV28 and TRBJ2-2; maybe TRBD2 (5 bases). Germline CDR1 is MDHEN and CDR2 is SYDVKM. The CDR3 has 15 amino acids. Trimming cost V 6 bases and J 3 bases, with 14 bases left between them. DNA of the CDR3: TGTGCCAGCAGGCCGGACTCGGAATACACCGGGGAGCTGTTTTTT. Translating it yields CASRPDSEYTGELFF. The complete variable domain, with remaining parts taken from reference TRBV28 and TRBJ2-2, reads DVKVTQSSRYLVKRTGEKVFLECVQDMDHENMFWYRQDPGLGLRLIYFSYDVKMKEKGDIPEGYSVSREKKERFSLILESASTNQTSMYLCASRPDSEYTGELFFGEGSRLTVL.

The chain joins TRBV3-1 to TRBJ2-2; D is undetermined. The CDR3 sequence is 13 residues long. The ends were cut back, 1 base at V and 9 bases at J, with 9 bases in the middle. Germline V gene lookup returns CDR1 LGHDT and CDR2 YNNKEL (reference sequence). The CDR3 DNA reads TGTGCCAGCAGCCAAGCTCCAAAAAGGGAGCTGTTTTTT. Protein product: CASSQAPKRELFF. The full variable domain, its missing parts supplied by reference TRBV3-1 and TRBJ2-2, is DTAVSQTPKYLVTQMGNDKSIKCEQNLGHDTMYWYKQDSKKFLKIMFSYNNKELIINETVPNRFSPKSPDKAHLNLHINSLELGDSAVYFCASSQAPKRELFFGEGSRLTVL.

This chain links TRBV4-3 with TRBJ2-3; D perhaps matches TRBD1 (6 bases). The V and J ends lost 3 bases and 4 bases respectively, with 17 bases between them. The germline V gene has CDR1 LGHNA and CDR2 YSLEER. This CDR3 spans 16 amino acids. The CDR3 DNA sequence: TGCGCCAGCAGCCAGCTAATTTCAGGGGCCCCAGATACGCAGTATTTT. Residues: CASSQLISGAPDTQYF.

This clonotype was seen a few times. This rearrangement joins TRBV29-1 to TRBJ2-1, with D possibly matching TRBD1 (6 bases). Germline-derived CDR1 and CDR2 are SQVTM and ANQGSEA. The CDR3 loop spans 17 amino acids. Trimming removed 2 bases at V and 7 bases at J, with 24 bases between. For the CDR3, the DNA is TGCAGCGTTGAAATTAGAACAGGGCTTGGTTTTGGGAATGAGCAGTTCTTC. This sequence encodes CSVEIRTGLGFGNEQFF.

At least ten counts were recorded for this clonotype. In nucleotides, the CDR3 is TGTGCCAGCCTTGCCAGGACGGGGGTCCCTGAAGCTTTCTTT. Translating it yields CASLARTGVPEAFF. The rearrangement joins TRBV2 to TRBJ1-1; D possibly corresponds to TRBD1 (5 bases). The CDR3 runs to 14 residues. Trimming removed 8 bases from V and 6 bases from J, with 19 bases in between. Germline-derived CDR1 and CDR2 are SNHLY and FYNNEI.

This clonotype was detected many times. The V gene is TRBV6-1, the J gene TRBJ2-7; TRBD2 matches at 7 bases. The CDR3 has 16 residues. The ends lost 9 bases at V and 5 bases at J; junction bases unmatched: 19. Per germline, CDR1 MNHNS and CDR2 SASEGT. The CDR3 loop is CASRGGPAGRSNEQYF. The CDR3 coding sequence is TGTGCCAGTAGGGGAGGCCCAGCGGGAAGGTCCAACGAGCAGTACTTC.

This clonotype has a handful of counts. V is TRBV4-3 and J is TRBJ1-4; D not resolved. Deletions cut 0 bases from V and 8 bases from J, with 13 bases between. Germline CDR1 and CDR2: LGHNA and YSLEER. CDR3 length: 15 amino acids. CDR3 sequence reads: CASSQDWGLGEKLFF. The CDR3 DNA sequence: TGCGCCAGCAGCCAAGATTGGGGATTAGGAGAAAAACTGTTTTTT.

This clonotype came up a few times. The genes are TRBV19 and TRBJ1-5; possible D gene TRBD1, 6 bases. The germline CDR1 and CDR2 sequences are LNHDA and SQIVND (reference sequence). V lost 5 bases, J lost 7 bases, and 12 bases lay in between. This CDR3 spans 13 amino acids. In nucleotides, the CDR3 is TGTGCCAGTAGTTACCTGGGGGCCCAGCCCCAGCATTTT. Protein: CASSYLGAQPQHF.

The J gene is TRBJ2-2, the V gene TRBV20-1, with a possible D match to TRBD2 (6 bases). Germline V lookup: CDR1 DFQATT, CDR2 SNEGSKA (reference sequence). The CDR3 is 16 amino acids. V lost 0 bases and J 2 bases, leaving 13 bases between the germline ends. Here the CDR3 DNA reads TGCAGTGCTAGAGATCCGGGGAGGAAAAACACCGGGGAGCTGTTTTTT. Encoded protein: CSARDPGRKNTGELFF.

This clonotype was seen ten or more times. As DNA, the CDR3 is TGTGCCAGCACCAAAAACAGGGAAGAGACCCAGTACTTC. Translation gives CASTKNREETQYF. The J gene is TRBJ2-5, the V gene TRBV12-3 or TRBV12-4; a possible D gene is TRBD1 (6 bases). Trimming took 7 bases from V and 3 from J, leaving 12 bases between them. The CDR3 is 13 amino acids.

This clonotype was picked up a small number of times. The V and J genes are TRBV7-2 and TRBJ2-3; 10 positions match TRBD1. The CDR3 contains 13 residues. Germline values: CDR1 SGHTA, CDR2 FQGNSA. After removal of 0 bases from V and 14 bases from J, the junction contained 5 bases not matched to a gene. Here the CDR3 DNA reads TGTGCCAGCAGCTTAGCTGACAGGGGGCGTATGTATTTT. Translation gives CASSLADRGRMYF.

V and J are TRBV6-5 and TRBJ2-2; possibly TRBD2 for D (6 bases). This CDR3 contains 14 residues. Per the germline V gene, CDR1 is MNHEY and CDR2 is SVGAGI. Deletions cut 2 bases from V and 6 bases from J, with 10 bases between. This chain's CDR3 is CASSYDRGSGELFF. DNA for the CDR3: TGTGCCAGCAGTTACGATCGGGGGTCCGGGGAGCTGTTTTTT.

This clonotype has more than one count but fewer than ten. The rearrangement joins TRBV5-1 to TRBJ2-7, with 8 bases lining up with TRBD2. Germline V CDR1 and CDR2: SGHRS, YFSETQ. The J segment lost 0 bases and the V segment lost 4 bases, leaving 9 bases of the junction unmatched. The CDR3 has 16 residues. CDR3 coding DNA: TGCGCCAGCAGCCCACGTACTAGCGGCCCCTCCTACGAGCAGTACTTC. Its translation: CASSPRTSGPSYEQYF. The entire variable domain, with the rest obtained from reference TRBV5-1 and TRBJ2-7, is as follows: KAGVTQTPRYLIKTRGQQVTLSCSPISGHRSVSWYQQTPGQGLQFLFEYFSETQRNKGNFPGRFSGRQFSNSRSEMNVSTLELGDSALYLCASSPRTSGPSYEQYFGPGTRLTVT.

This clonotype has only a few counts. J is TRBJ1-3 and V is TRBV4-1; 9 bases are a match to TRBD1. The CDR3 runs 22 residues. V shed 0 bases and J 0 bases; nucleotides not matched to a gene: 18. Germline V gives CDR1 MGHRA, CDR2 YSYEKL. CDR3 region: CASSQDGWDHRGRPISGNTIYF. The CDR3 DNA follows: TGCGCCAGCAGCCAAGATGGTTGGGACCACAGGGGGCGGCCAATCTCTGGAAACACCATATATTTT.

This clonotype was observed a handful of times. V gene TRBV27 combines with J gene TRBJ2-1, with 11 bases lining up with TRBD2. Unmatched junction bases numbered 8, after V lost 2 bases and J lost 5 bases. The CDR3 runs to 17 residues. Germline V gene sequence: CDR1 MNHEY, CDR2 SMNVEV (reference sequence). The CDR3 region is CASSLIVGTSGDNEQFF. As DNA, the CDR3 is TGTGCCAGCAGTTTAATTGTTGGGACTAGCGGAGACAATGAGCAGTTCTTC.

This clonotype was recorded at least ten times. V gene TRBV29-1 combines with J gene TRBJ1-1; possibly TRBD1 for D (6 bases). The germline V gene has CDR1 SQVTM and CDR2 ANQGSEA. This CDR3 spans 12 amino acids. Trimming removed 6 bases at V and 5 bases at J, with 13 bases between. The CDR3, as DNA: TGCAGCGTGGACAGTGGGGCTACTGAAGCTTTCTTT. Translation gives CSVDSGATEAFF.

The chain employs TRBV3-1 and TRBJ2-2, with 16 nucleotides matching TRBD2. The CDR3 consists of 19 residues. Trimming cost V 2 bases and J 3 bases; bases outside gene matches: 6. Germline V gives CDR1 LGHDT, CDR2 YNNKEL (reference sequence). CDR3 loop: CASSQPGLAGGKDTGELFF. The CDR3, as DNA: TGTGCCAGCAGCCAACCGGGACTAGCGGGAGGGAAAGACACCGGGGAGCTGTTTTTT.

This clonotype was recorded many times. This sequence joins TRBV7-9 and TRBJ2-5, with 7 bases matching TRBD1. In germline, CDR1 is SEHNR, CDR2 FQNEAQ (reference sequence). After removal of 1 base from V and 12 bases from J, the junction contained 2 bases not matched to a gene. The CDR3 consists of 11 residues. The DNA for the CDR3 is TGTGCCAGCAGCTTAGGCCAGGGGGAGTACTTC. Translated, it gives CASSLGQGEYF.

This clonotype was recorded once. This may be a read error: a much more frequent sequence differs by one nucleotide. The chain recombines TRBV7-3 with TRBJ2-7, with TRBD2 matching 9 bases. Trimming removed 1 base from V and 7 bases from J; junction bases left unmatched: 5. This CDR3 is built from 14 residues. CDR1 is SGHTA, CDR2 FQGTGA, per germline. The CDR3 DNA is TGTGCCAGCAGCTTAATCCCTAGCGGGAATGAGCAGTACTTC. This translates into CASSLIPSGNEQYF.

This clonotype was counted many times. V usage is TRBV12-3 or TRBV12-4 and J usage is TRBJ1-5; 10 bases fit TRBD1. Germline trimming cut 6 bases from V and 3 bases from J; bases unmatched to any gene: 5. CDR3 length equals 15 residues. The CDR3 loop reads CASREDRGDNQPQHF. The CDR3 bases are TGTGCCAGCAGGGAGGACAGGGGGGACAATCAGCCCCAGCATTTT.

This rearrangement joins TRBV4-1 to TRBJ1-1, with D perhaps TRBD1 (5 bases). Trimming shortened V by 4 bases and J by 4 bases, and 13 bases separated the two germline ends. The CDR3 sequence is 14 residues long. Germline CDR1 MGHRA, CDR2 YSYEKL. In DNA, the CDR3 is TGCGCCAGCAGCCGAGTGGGGGGGACCACTGAAGCTTTCTTT. This translates into CASSRVGGTTEAFF.

The rearrangement links TRBV7-9 to TRBJ2-2; 13 positions match TRBD2. Germline assignment: CDR1 SEHNR and CDR2 FQNEAQ (reference sequence). The CDR3 has 17 residues. J gave up 0 bases and V 6 bases, and 4 bases lay outside the gene matches. In DNA, the CDR3 is TGTGCCAGCAGGGAGGGACTAGCGGGACCGAACACCGGGGAGCTGTTTTTT. Protein sequence: CASREGLAGPNTGELFF.

A word on this clonotype: This may arise from a read error, as a much more abundant clone is one base away. The rearrangement uses TRBV12-3 or TRBV12-4 and TRBJ1-4; 9 positions match TRBD1. CDR3 length: 14 amino acids. The CDR3: CASSSQGAGEELFF. Here the CDR3 DNA reads TGTGCCAGCAGTTCACAGGGGGCTGGTGAAGAACTGTTTTTT.

This clonotype was counted ten times or more. The CDR3 loop is CASSWRRILAKNIQYF. CDR3 bases: TGTGCCAGCAGCTGGAGACGTATCCTAGCCAAAAACATTCAGTACTTC. The chain joins TRBV28 to TRBJ2-4; D not resolved. Between the trimmed V and J ends, which lost 6 bases and 0 bases, there was a span of 15 bases. This CDR3 region has 16 residues. Germline V CDR1 and CDR2: MDHEN, SYDVKM.

This clonotype came up a few times. The rearrangement uses TRBV4-2 and TRBJ2-2, with 7 nucleotides matching TRBD1. The CDR3 contains 16 residues. Germline loops: CDR1 LGHNA, CDR2 YNFKEQ. The ends lost 0 bases at V and 3 bases at J; junction bases unmatched: 4. The CDR3 sequence is CASSQEEDRHTGELFF. For the CDR3, the DNA is TGTGCCAGCAGCCAAGAGGAGGACAGGCACACCGGGGAGCTGTTTTTT.